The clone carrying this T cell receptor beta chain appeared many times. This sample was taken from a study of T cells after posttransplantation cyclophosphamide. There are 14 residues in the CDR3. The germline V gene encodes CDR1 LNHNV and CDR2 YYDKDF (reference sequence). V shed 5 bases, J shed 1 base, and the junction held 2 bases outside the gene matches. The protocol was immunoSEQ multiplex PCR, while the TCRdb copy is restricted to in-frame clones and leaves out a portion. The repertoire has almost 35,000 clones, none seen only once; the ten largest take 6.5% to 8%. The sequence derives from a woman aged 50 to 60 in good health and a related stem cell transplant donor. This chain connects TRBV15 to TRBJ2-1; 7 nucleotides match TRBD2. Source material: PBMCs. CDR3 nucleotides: TGTGCCACCAGCGCGCGGGGGTCCTACAATGAGCAGTTCTTC. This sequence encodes CATSARGSYNEQFF.